This T cell receptor (beta chain) was obtained from a study of technical replicates of blood from several donors. The CDR3 sequence is 9 residues long. Produced via immunoSEQ multiplex PCR; TCRdb's table is partial and in-frame only. Among fewer than 60,000 clones, about 95% were seen once, and the ten largest hold around 3%. This receptor was identified in a human donor in good health. Some clones in this sample may be carry-over from other donors' samples. The rearrangement joins TRBV21-1 to TRBJ1-6; TRBD1, the D gene given by the table, was not confirmed from the DNA. TRBV21-1 is tagged as a pseudogene. Material for sequencing was PBMCs. The DNA for the CDR3 is TGTGCGGGGCATGTACCCCTCCACTTT. It encodes CAGHVPLHF.